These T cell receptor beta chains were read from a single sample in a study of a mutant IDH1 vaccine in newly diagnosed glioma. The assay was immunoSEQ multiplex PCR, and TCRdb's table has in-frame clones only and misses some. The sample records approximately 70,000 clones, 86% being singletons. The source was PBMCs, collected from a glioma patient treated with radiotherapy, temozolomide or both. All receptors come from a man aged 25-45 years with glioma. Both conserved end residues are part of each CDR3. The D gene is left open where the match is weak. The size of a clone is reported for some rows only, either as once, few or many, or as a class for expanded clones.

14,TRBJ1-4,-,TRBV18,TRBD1,CASSPTRGNEKLFF,TGTGCCAGCTCACCAACCAGGGGGAATGAAAAACTGTTTTTT
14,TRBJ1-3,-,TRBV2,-,CASSVENSGNTIYF,TGTGCCAGCAGTGTGGAGAACTCTGGAAACACCATATATTTT
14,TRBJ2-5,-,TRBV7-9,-,CASSSRTPWETQYF,TGTGCCAGCAGCTCCAGAACCCCTTGGGAGACCCAGTACTTC
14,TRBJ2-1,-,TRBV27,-,CASSFVSGSNEQFF,TGTGCCAGCAGTTTCGTCTCGGGCTCCAATGAGCAGTTCTTC
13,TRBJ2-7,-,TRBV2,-,CASIHLVRGFEYF,TGTGCCAGCATCCACCTCGTCCGGGGATTTGAGTACTTC
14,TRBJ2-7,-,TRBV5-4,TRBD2,CASSWGLEVNEQYF,TGTGCCAGCAGCTGGGGACTAGAGGTGAACGAGCAGTACTTC
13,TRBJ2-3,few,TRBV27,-,CASSFQGPDTQYF,TGTGCCAGCAGTTTCCAGGGCCCAGATACGCAGTATTTT
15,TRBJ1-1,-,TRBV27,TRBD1,CASRLGGWGDTEAFF,TGTGCCAGCAGACTAGGGGGCTGGGGTGACACTGAAGCTTTCTTT
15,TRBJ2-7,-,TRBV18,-,CASSPLRGSSYEQYF,TGTGCCAGCTCACCCTTGAGGGGTAGCTCCTACGAGCAGTACTTC
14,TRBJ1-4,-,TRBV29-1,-,CSGLLRGSNEKLFF,TGCAGCGGCCTCCTGAGGGGCAGTAATGAAAAACTGTTTTTT
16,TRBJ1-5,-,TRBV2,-,CASSENPWGSNQPQHF,TGTGCCAGCAGTGAAAACCCGTGGGGAAGCAATCAGCCCCAGCATTTT
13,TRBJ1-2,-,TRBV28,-,CASSLRQAYGYTF,TGTGCCAGCAGTTTAAGGCAAGCCTATGGCTACACCTTC
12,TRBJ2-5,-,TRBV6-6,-,CASSPSQETQYF,TGTGCCAGCAGCCCGTCGCAAGAGACCCAGTACTTC
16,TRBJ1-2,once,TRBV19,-,CASSNERDTFWYGYTF,TGTGCCAGTAGTAACGAACGGGACACCTTTTGGTATGGCTACACCTTC
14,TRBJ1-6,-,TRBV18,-,CASSSGEGVPPLHF,TGTGCCAGCTCGTCAGGGGAGGGAGTACCACCCCTCCACTTT
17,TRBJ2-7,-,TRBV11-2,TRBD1,CASTKEGDRGVDDEQYF,TGTGCCAGCACTAAAGAAGGGGACAGGGGCGTGGACGACGAGCAGTACTTC
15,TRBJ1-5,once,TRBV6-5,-,CASSYTAGGNQPQHF,TGTGCCAGCAGTTACACAGCGGGTGGCAATCAGCCCCAGCATTTT
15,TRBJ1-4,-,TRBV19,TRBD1,CASRRQGTTNEKLFF,TGTGCCAGTAGGAGACAGGGAACAACTAATGAAAAACTGTTTTTT
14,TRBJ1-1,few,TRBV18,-,CASSRVGLGTEAFF,TGTGCCAGCTCACGCGTGGGTTTGGGTACTGAAGCTTTCTTT
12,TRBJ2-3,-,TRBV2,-,CASSEAGDKQYF,TGTGCCAGCAGTGAAGCAGGGGACAAGCAGTATTTT
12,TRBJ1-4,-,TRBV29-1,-,CSVALVGEKLFF,TGCAGCGTTGCCCTGGTGGGGGAAAAACTGTTTTTT
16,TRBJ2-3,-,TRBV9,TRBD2,CASSVAGSGGADTQYF,TGTGCCAGCAGCGTAGCGGGTAGCGGGGGGGCAGATACGCAGTATTTT
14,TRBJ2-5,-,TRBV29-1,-,CSVTGGGRSETQYF,TGCAGCGTTACCGGGGGCGGACGGTCAGAGACCCAGTACTTC
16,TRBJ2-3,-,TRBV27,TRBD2,CASSLKAGGSTDTQYF,TGTGCCAGCAGTTTAAAAGCGGGGGGTAGCACAGATACGCAGTATTTT
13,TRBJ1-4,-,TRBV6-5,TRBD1,CASRGTDNEKLFF,TGTGCCAGCAGAGGGACAGACAATGAAAAACTGTTTTTT
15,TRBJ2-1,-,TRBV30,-,CAWSARTVIYNEQFF,TGTGCCTGGAGTGCGAGGACAGTCATTTACAATGAGCAGTTCTTC
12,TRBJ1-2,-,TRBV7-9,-,CASSDGNYGYTF,TGTGCCAGCAGCGACGGTAACTATGGCTACACCTTC
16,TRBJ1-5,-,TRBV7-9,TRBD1,CASSLWGTEKHQPQHF,TGTGCCAGCAGCTTATGGGGGACAGAAAAACATCAGCCCCAGCATTTT
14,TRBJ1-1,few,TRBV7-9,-,CASSMDSENTEAFF,TGTGCCAGCAGCATGGACAGCGAGAACACTGAAGCTTTCTTT
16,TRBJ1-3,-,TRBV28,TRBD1,CASSPPQGASGNTIYF,TGTGCCAGCAGTCCCCCCCAGGGGGCTTCTGGAAACACCATATATTTT
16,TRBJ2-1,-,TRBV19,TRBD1,CASGTRQGSSYNEQFF,TGTGCCAGTGGCACCCGACAGGGGAGCTCCTACAATGAGCAGTTCTTC
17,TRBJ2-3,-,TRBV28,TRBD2,CASSSPGSGGATDTQYF,TGTGCCAGCAGTTCCCCGGGTAGCGGGGGGGCAACAGATACGCAGTATTTT
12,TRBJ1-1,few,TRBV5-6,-,CASSLGDTEAFF,TGTGCCAGCAGCTTGGGGGACACTGAAGCTTTCTTT
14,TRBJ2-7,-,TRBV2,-,CASSEGGVPGEQYF,TGTGCCAGCAGTGAGGGGGGCGTTCCGGGCGAGCAGTACTTC
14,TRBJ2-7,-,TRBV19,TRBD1,CASTLGTGNYEQYF,TGTGCCAGTACCCTCGGGACAGGCAACTACGAGCAGTACTTC
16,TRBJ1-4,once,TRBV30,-,CAWSGRGLSGDEKLFF,TGTGCCTGGAGTGGCAGGGGACTAAGCGGGGATGAAAAACTGTTTTTT
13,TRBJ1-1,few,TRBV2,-,CASSLELGTEAFF,TGTGCCAGCAGTCTAGAGCTGGGCACTGAAGCTTTCTTT
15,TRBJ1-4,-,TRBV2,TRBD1,CASSPGQGLFLKLFF,TGTGCCAGCAGCCCGGGACAGGGCCTTTTTTTGAAACTGTTTTTT
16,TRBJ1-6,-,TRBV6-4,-,CASREEGGLRNSPLHF,TGTGCCAGCAGAGAGGAAGGCGGTCTACGGAATTCACCCCTCCACTTT
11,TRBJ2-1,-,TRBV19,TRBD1,CRGPSANEQFF,TGTAGGGGGCCCTCTGCCAATGAGCAGTTCTTC